One sample yielded the 3 T cell receptor beta chains listed below, sequenced in a study of T cell responses to AZD1222 COVID-19 vaccine. TCRdb's copy holds only in-frame clones and misses some; the assay was immunoSEQ multiplex PCR. This table holds roughly 99,000 clones, 89% found once. The input for sequencing was peripheral blood, taken on day 0 of AZD1222 vaccination. The receptors come from an adult in good health.

In its sample, this clone was seen once. The chain has TRBV18 and TRBJ1-4; D ambiguous. The CDR3 spans 16 residues. The V gene's germline CDR1 is KGHSH and CDR2 LQKENI. V gave up 2 bases and J gave up 5 bases, with 15 bases separating them. The CDR3 sequence: CASSPKKPDLNEKLFF. The CDR3 DNA reads TGTGCCAGCTCACCAAAGAAGCCGGACTTAAATGAAAAACTGTTTTTT.

The genes are TRBV9 and TRBJ2-7, with D unclear. CDR1 is SGDLS and CDR2 is YYNGEE in the germline V gene. The length of the CDR3 is 15 residues. The ends were cut back, 0 bases at V and 5 bases at J, with 15 bases in the middle. CDR3 nucleotide sequence: TGTGCCAGCAGCGTAGATCCTCTAGGTTACGACGAGCAGTACTTC. Amino acid sequence: CASSVDPLGYDEQYF.

The V call is TRBV15, the J call TRBJ2-7; D tentatively reads TRBD1 or TRBD2 (6 bases each). The ends were cut back, 3 bases at V and 0 bases at J, with 15 bases in the middle. CDR3 length: 16 residues. CDR1 LNHNV and CDR2 YYDKDF come from the germline V gene (reference sequence). The CDR3 nucleotides are TGTGCCACCAGCAGGGGAGGACAGCTCGGCTCCTACGAGCAGTACTTC. This encodes CATSRGGQLGSYEQYF.